This is a list of T cell receptor beta chains from one sample in a study of Ad26.COV2.S vaccination and SARS-CoV-2 variants. TCRdb's table, derived via immunoSEQ multiplex PCR, lists solely in-frame clones and lacks some. The repertoire includes just under 250,000 clones, roughly 88% of them detected once, and around 11% sits in the top ten. Specimen: peripheral blood, collected in a trial of Ad26.COV2.S vaccine versus placebo. The receptors were gathered from a person between 18 and 65 years old who received the Ad26.COV2.S COVID-19 vaccine or a placebo. CDR3s include the opening cysteine and the closing phenylalanine or tryptophan. A D gene is named only where the DNA matches it firmly. Rows may omit the clone size; those that give it use once, few, many or a size class.

J gene	V gene	clone size	D gene	CDR3 DNA	CDR3 protein
TRBJ2-4	TRBV7-8	once	TRBD1	TGTGCCAGCAGCCCGCCGCCCCCGACAGGGGCCCACATTCAGTACTTC	CASSPPPPTGAHIQYF
TRBJ2-1	TRBV11-2	.	TRBD1	TGTGCCAGCAGTACAAACAGGGGGAGCTCCTACAATGAGCAGTTCTTC	CASSTNRGSSYNEQFF
TRBJ1-5	TRBV30	.	.	TGTGCCTGGAGTGGTTTGGGGGCCAGGAGAAATCAGCCCCAGCATTTT	CAWSGLGARRNQPQHF
TRBJ1-1	TRBV13	once	.	TGTGCCAGCAGCTTAGATTTGGGGGGAAAGGCTTTCTTT	CASSLDLGGKAFF
TRBJ2-7	TRBV6-1	once	TRBD2	TGTGCCAGCAACGGACTAGCGGGAGCCTTCTACGAGCAGTACTTC	CASNGLAGAFYEQYF
TRBJ2-7	TRBV6-1	.	TRBD2	TGTGCCAGCAGGGAACCGGGACTAGCGGGCGTCAGCTCCTACGAGCAGTACTTC	CASREPGLAGVSSYEQYF
TRBJ1-1	TRBV3-1/TRBV3-2	.	TRBD1	TGTGCCAGCAGCCAAGAGGGGACAGGGGACACTGAAGCTTTCTTT	CASSQEGTGDTEAFF
TRBJ2-5	TRBV5-1	.	TRBD1	TGCGCCAGCAGCTTGGCCTTACGGACAGGGGGCCTGGAGACCCAGTACTTC	CASSLALRTGGLETQYF
TRBJ1-1	TRBV28	.	.	TGTGCCAGCAGTCCGCCACACCTGAACACTGAAGCTTTCTTT	CASSPPHLNTEAFF
TRBJ1-3	TRBV7-2	.	.	TGTGCCAGCACCCTACTGGGAAACACCATATATTTT	CASTLLGNTIYF
TRBJ2-7	TRBV29-1	.	.	TGCAGCGTTCGTCGGGACCCGAGCTCCTACGAGCAGTACTTC	CSVRRDPSSYEQYF
TRBJ1-4	TRBV2	.	.	TGTGTCTCCGGCAGAGACAGGAGCGAAAAACTGTTTTTT	CVSGRDRSEKLFF
TRBJ2-7	TRBV5-8	.	.	TGTGCCAGCTACCACGGGACATACGAGCAGTACTTC	CASYHGTYEQYF
TRBJ1-6	TRBV6-5	.	.	TGTGCCAGCAGTAGGGGGAACTATTCACCCCTCCACTTT	CASSRGNYSPLHF
TRBJ1-5	TRBV30	.	TRBD1	TGTGCCTGGAGGGGACAGGGAAGAACTCAGCCCCAGCATTTT	CAWRGQGRTQPQHF
TRBJ1-4	TRBV9	.	TRBD1	TGTGCCAGCAGCGTAGCGTCAGGGGGCGCGGGAGAACTGTTTTTT	CASSVASGGAGELFF
TRBJ2-1	TRBV12-3/TRBV12-4	.	.	TGTGCCAGCAGTTTACCTCGAAACAATGAGCAGTTCTTC	CASSLPRNNEQFF
TRBJ1-3	TRBV9	.	.	TGTGCCAGCAGCGTAGAGGGTGTCTCTGGAAACACCATATATTTT	CASSVEGVSGNTIYF
TRBJ2-1	TRBV5-6	.	.	TGTGCCAGCAGGAACAGGGGAGGCTCCTACAATGAGCAGTTCTTC	CASRNRGGSYNEQFF
TRBJ2-1	TRBV5-6	.	.	TGTGCCAGCAGCTTGGGGGTCGAGCAGTTCTTC	CASSLGVEQFF
TRBJ1-5	TRBV7-9	.	.	TGTGCCAGCAGCTTAGATGTGGGTACAGCCAATCAGCCCCAGCATTTT	CASSLDVGTANQPQHF
TRBJ2-1	TRBV7-2	.	TRBD2	TGTGCCAGCAGCTTAGCTCACCCGGGGACTAGCGTTAGGATGGGGAATGAGCAGTTCTTC	CASSLAHPGTSVRMGNEQFF
TRBJ2-7	TRBV5-1	.	.	TGCGCCAGCAGCTTGAATTCCTACGAGCAGTACTTC	CASSLNSYEQYF
TRBJ2-7	TRBV28	.	.	TGTGCCAGCAGTCTCACTGGGGTTCTCTACGAGCAGTACTTC	CASSLTGVLYEQYF
TRBJ2-1	TRBV7-3	.	TRBD1	TGTGCCAGCAGCTTCGGACAGGGGGCCTACAATGAGCAGTTCTTC	CASSFGQGAYNEQFF
TRBJ2-7	TRBV27	.	.	TGTGCCAGCAGTTTATCGGAGGAAAATGACGAGCAGTACTTC	CASSLSEENDEQYF
TRBJ2-1	TRBV18	.	.	TGTGCCAGCTCACCGGCAGCCGACAATGAGCAGTTCTTC	CASSPAADNEQFF
TRBJ1-6	TRBV28	.	.	TGTGCCAGCAGTGTCGTTAATTCACCCCTCCACTTT	CASSVVNSPLHF
TRBJ2-7	TRBV30	.	.	TGTGCCTGGAGTGTACAGAACTTACCTACCTACGAGCAGTACTTC	CAWSVQNLPTYEQYF
TRBJ1-2	TRBV27	.	.	TGTGCCAGCAGTTCAATCGGGACGAACGGCTACACCTTC	CASSSIGTNGYTF
TRBJ2-7	TRBV15	.	TRBD1	TGTGCCACCAGCAGAGGGGGACAGGGCGACGAGCAGTACTTC	CATSRGGQGDEQYF
TRBJ1-3	TRBV19	.	.	TGTGCCAGTAGTAGAAACAGGGACGCCGGAAACACCATATATTTT	CASSRNRDAGNTIYF
TRBJ2-2	TRBV3-1/TRBV3-2	.	TRBD1	TGTGCCAGCAGCTTGGGACAGGGGTCGAACACCGGGGAGCTGTTTTTT	CASSLGQGSNTGELFF
TRBJ2-1	TRBV9	.	TRBD2	TGTGCCAGCAGCGTAGGTAGCGGGGTTCTAAGGAGCTCCTACAATGAGCAGTTCTTC	CASSVGSGVLRSSYNEQFF
TRBJ2-6	TRBV10-3	once	TRBD1	TGTGCCATCAGTGTGGCCGGGACAGGGGGATCTGGGGCCAACGTCCTGACTTTC	CAISVAGTGGSGANVLTF
TRBJ1-2	TRBV19	once	.	TGTGCCAGTAGGCCAGACGGTAACTATGGCTACACCTTC	CASRPDGNYGYTF
TRBJ2-7	TRBV28	.	.	TGTGCCAGCAGTAAGGCCGGCGGAGCCTCCTACGAGCAGTACTTC	CASSKAGGASYEQYF
TRBJ2-5	TRBV15	once	.	TGTGCCACCAGCGGACCTTGGCCAGAGACCCAGTACTTC	CATSGPWPETQYF
TRBJ1-2	TRBV10-3	.	TRBD1	TGTGCCATCAGTGAAGTACAGGGGGCTCTTGGCTACACCTTC	CAISEVQGALGYTF
TRBJ1-5	TRBV3-1/TRBV3-2	few	.	TGTGCCAGCAGCCAAAGGGGGGGTCAGCCCCAGCATTTT	CASSQRGGQPQHF
TRBJ2-7	TRBV28	.	.	TGTGCCAGTACTACTGCGGGCGCATCCTACGAGCAGTACTTC	CASTTAGASYEQYF